Sequencing of this T cell receptor beta chain was carried out in a study of blood T cell repertoires in COVID-19. About the research overall: Sites in the United States, Italy and Spain provided acute and convalescent COVID-19 samples. From T cells, B-cell-depleted T cells, or PBMCs came the material, which was cDNA or gDNA.

The ends were cut back, 1 base at V and 2 bases at J, with 8 bases in the middle. Per the germline V gene, CDR1 is SGDLS and CDR2 is YYNGEE. The CDR3 runs 14 residues. As originally analysed: Amplification with reference gene primers provided the estimates of nucleated cell counts. Only in-frame clones appear in the TCRdb table, and some are missing; sequencing was by immunoSEQ multiplex PCR. D and trimming come from the DNA, and the V and J calls and clone size come from that table. The sample carries fewer than 130,000 clones, 65% to 90% recorded once. Sequences were obtained from peripheral blood. This chain links TRBV9 with TRBJ2-3; D gene ambiguous. The origin of this receptor is a woman aged 55-69 years with acute or convalescent COVID-19. The chain's CDR3 is CASSVHSYTDTQYF. CDR3 coding DNA: TGTGCCAGCAGCGTACACTCTTACACAGATACGCAGTATTTT.